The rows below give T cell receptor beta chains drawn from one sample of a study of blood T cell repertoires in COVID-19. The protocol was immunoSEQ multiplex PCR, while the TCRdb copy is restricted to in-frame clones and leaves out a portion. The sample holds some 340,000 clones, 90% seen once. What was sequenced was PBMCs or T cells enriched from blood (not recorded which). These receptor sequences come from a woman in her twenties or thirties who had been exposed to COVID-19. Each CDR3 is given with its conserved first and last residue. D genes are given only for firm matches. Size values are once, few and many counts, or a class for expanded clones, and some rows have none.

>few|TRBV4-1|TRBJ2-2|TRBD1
TGCGCCAGCAGCCAATACGACAGGGATGGGGAGCTGTTTTTT
CASSQYDRDGELFF
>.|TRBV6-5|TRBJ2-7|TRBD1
TGTGCCAGCAGTTACTTGCCGCGACAGGGAGAGTACTTC
CASSYLPRQGEYF
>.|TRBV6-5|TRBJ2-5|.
TGTGCCAGCAGGGGGGGGCTGGCGGAGACCCAGTACTTC
CASRGGLAETQYF
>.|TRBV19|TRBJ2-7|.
.
CASSTTVGTPTYEQYF
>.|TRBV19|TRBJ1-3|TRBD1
TGTGCCAGCTCCCTTTCACAGGGGCCCATCTCTGGAAACACCATATATTTT
CASSLSQGPISGNTIYF
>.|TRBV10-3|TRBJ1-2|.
TGTGCCATCAGTCAGTTGGAACAGGTTCTTTTC
CAISQLEQVLF
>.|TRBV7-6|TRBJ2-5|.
TGTGCCAGCAGCAACAGGGCCCGAGAGACCCAGTACTTC
CASSNRARETQYF
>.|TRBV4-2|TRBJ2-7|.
TGTGCCAGCAGCCAAGACAGAACATCACACGAGCAGTACTTC
CASSQDRTSHEQYF
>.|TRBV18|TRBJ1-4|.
TGTGCCAGCTCACCAACAGGGCCGGATGAAAAACTGTTTTTT
CASSPTGPDEKLFF
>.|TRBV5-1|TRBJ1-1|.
TGCGCCAGCAGCTTGGACAGCTACACTGAAGCTTTCTTT
CASSLDSYTEAFF